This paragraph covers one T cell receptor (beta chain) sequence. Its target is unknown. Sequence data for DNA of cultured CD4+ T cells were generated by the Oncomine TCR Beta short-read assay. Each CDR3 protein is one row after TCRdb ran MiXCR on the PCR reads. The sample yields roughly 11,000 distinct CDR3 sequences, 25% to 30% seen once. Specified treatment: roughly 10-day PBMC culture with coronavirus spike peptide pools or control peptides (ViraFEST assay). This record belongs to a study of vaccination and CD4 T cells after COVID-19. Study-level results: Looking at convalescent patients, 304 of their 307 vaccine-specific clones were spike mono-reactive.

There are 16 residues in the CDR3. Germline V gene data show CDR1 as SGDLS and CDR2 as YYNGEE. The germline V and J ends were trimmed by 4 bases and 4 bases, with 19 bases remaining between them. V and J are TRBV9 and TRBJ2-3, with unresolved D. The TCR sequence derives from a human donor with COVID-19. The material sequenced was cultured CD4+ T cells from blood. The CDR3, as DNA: TGTGCCAGCAGCACCCGAGGATCTCAAATCCCAGATACGCAGTATTTT. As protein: CASSTRGSQIPDTQYF.